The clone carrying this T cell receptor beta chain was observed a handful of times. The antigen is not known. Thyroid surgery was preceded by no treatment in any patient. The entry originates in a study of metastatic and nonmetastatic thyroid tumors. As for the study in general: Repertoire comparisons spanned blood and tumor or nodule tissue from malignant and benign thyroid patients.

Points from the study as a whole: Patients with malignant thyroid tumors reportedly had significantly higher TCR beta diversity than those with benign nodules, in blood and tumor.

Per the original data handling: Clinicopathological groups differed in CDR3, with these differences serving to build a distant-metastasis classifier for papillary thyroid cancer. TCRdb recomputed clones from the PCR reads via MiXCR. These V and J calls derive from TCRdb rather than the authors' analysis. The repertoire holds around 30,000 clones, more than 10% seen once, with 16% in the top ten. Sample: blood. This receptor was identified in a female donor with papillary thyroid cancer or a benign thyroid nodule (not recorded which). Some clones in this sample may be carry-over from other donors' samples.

The CDR3 DNA reads as TGTGCCAGCAGTTCCTGGGTGAGGGAGAGCTCACCCCTCCACTTT. Protein product: CASSSWVRESSPLHF. The chain links TRBV6-2 or TRBV6-3 to TRBJ1-6; D not certain. CDR1 is MNHEY, CDR2 SVGEGT, per germline. The CDR3 is made up of 15 amino acids. The V and J ends lost 4 bases and 10 bases respectively, with 17 bases between them.